The source of this TCR beta chain is a study of shared clonotypes between healthy human individuals. Germline CDR1 is MNHEY and CDR2 is SMNVEV (reference sequence). The CDR3 runs 16 residues. Trimming shortened V by 1 base and J by 4 bases, and 13 bases separated the two germline ends. Profiling relied on immunoSEQ multiplex PCR, and the TCRdb table lists in-frame clones only, not all of them. The sample lists 850,000 to 1,200,000 clones, around four fifths occurring once. The V gene is TRBV27, the J gene TRBJ1-4; a possible D gene is TRBD1 (6 bases). Material for sequencing was memory CD4+ T cells sorted from blood. Specified subset: CD45RA-negative fraction. This clonotype was obtained from a man aged 18 to 35 in good health. The CDR3 region has the DNA TGTGCCAGCAGTTTATTTCCGGGGGCCAGTAATGAAAAACTGTTTTTT. Protein: CASSLFPGASNEKLFF.